A selection of T cell receptor beta chains follows, all from one sample in a study of blood T cell repertoires in COVID-19. Produced via immunoSEQ multiplex PCR; TCRdb's table is partial and in-frame only. The sample lists roughly 230,000 clones, roughly 81% occurring once. Material for sequencing was peripheral blood. The receptors were sampled from a man aged 40-49 years with acute or convalescent COVID-19. Both conserved end residues are part of each CDR3. A D gene is named only where the DNA matches it firmly. Expanded clones are given a class, and other clones once, few, many or no size at all.

>TRBD1|TRBV24-1|TRBJ2-3|-
TGTGCCACCAGTGATCGCGGGACAGGGACAGATACGCAGTATTTT
CATSDRGTGTDTQYF
>-|TRBV6-5|TRBJ1-1|-
TGTGCCAGCAGTTTCGTACAGGGAAACACTGAAGCTTTCTTT
CASSFVQGNTEAFF
>-|TRBV6-1|TRBJ1-6|few
TGTGCCAGCAGTGAAGCGCTTCAGGGCCGGACACCCCTCCACTTT
CASSEALQGRTPLHF
>-|TRBV7-6|TRBJ2-3|-
TGTGCCAGCAGCTTAGAATCGTACGGGAATACGCAGTATTTT
CASSLESYGNTQYF
>-|TRBV15|TRBJ1-6|-
TGTGCCACCAGCAGAGTATTGCCAGGGTACTCACCCCTCCACTTT
CATSRVLPGYSPLHF
>-|TRBV6-5|TRBJ2-7|once
TGTGCCAGCAGTTACGGTTTCAGCTCCTACGAGCAGTACTTC
CASSYGFSSYEQYF
>TRBD1|TRBV6-2/TRBV6-3|TRBJ2-1|-
TGTGCCAGCAGTTACACCCCGGGACAGTTGTATCCCTACAATGAGCAGTTCTTC
CASSYTPGQLYPYNEQFF
>-|TRBV2|TRBJ1-4|once
TGTGCCAGCAGCGGGACATCTGAAAAACTGTTTTTT
CASSGTSEKLFF
>-|TRBV5-4|TRBJ1-1|-
TGTGCCAGCAGCTCCACCCCGACCGCATCTGAGGTAGCTTTCTTT
CASSSTPTASEVAFF
>-|TRBV19|TRBJ1-6|-
TGTGCCAGTAGGGGTCAGGTGTCACCCCTCCACTTT
CASRGQVSPLHF
>TRBD1|TRBV12-3/TRBV12-4|TRBJ1-2|-
TGTGCCAGCAGTCCGGGACAGGCCTTCGGCTACACCTTC
CASSPGQAFGYTF
>-|TRBV11-2|TRBJ1-1|-
TGTGCCAGCAGCTTTTCCGGGGGGAACACTGAAGCTTTCTTT
CASSFSGGNTEAFF
>TRBD2|TRBV6-2/TRBV6-3|TRBJ2-2|once
TGTGCCAGCAGTTCGCAGCGGGGGGCCTATCCGCGGGAGCTGTTTTTT
CASSSQRGAYPRELFF
>-|TRBV12-5|TRBJ1-2|-
TGTGCTAGTGGTTTGGAGCCGGGGGTTGGCTACACCTTC
CASGLEPGVGYTF
>-|TRBV5-4|TRBJ2-3|few
TGTGCCAGCAGCTGGGACTTCGGCACAGATACGCAGTATTTT
CASSWDFGTDTQYF
>-|TRBV28|TRBJ1-5|few
TGTGCCAGCAGAGACACCCATAGCAATCAGCCCCAGCATTTT
CASRDTHSNQPQHF
>TRBD1|TRBV2|TRBJ1-1|-
TGTGCCAGCAGTCCCAGACAGGGGGCTGCTTTCTTT
CASSPRQGAAFF
>-|TRBV6-5|TRBJ2-7|-
TGTGCCAGCAGTTACAGGGAGTTTCCCATAGGGCACGAGCAGTACTTC
CASSYREFPIGHEQYF
>TRBD1|TRBV2|TRBJ1-2|few
TGTGCCAGCAAGCAGGAAGGACAGGGGAGAGGTGGCTACACCTTC
CASKQEGQGRGGYTF
>TRBD1|TRBV28|TRBJ1-4|-
TGTGCCAGCAGTCTCGACCGGGACAGTAATGAAAAACTGTTTTTT
CASSLDRDSNEKLFF
>-|TRBV6-4|TRBJ1-5|-
TGTGCCAGCAGTGGTTCCAGGGGTCAGCCCCAGCATTTT
CASSGSRGQPQHF
>-|TRBV9|TRBJ1-2|-
TGTGCCAGCAGAGACAGCTATGGCTACACCTTC
CASRDSYGYTF
>-|TRBV18|TRBJ2-1|-
TGTGCCAGCTCACCAGGGCCCCCCGACGGGCAGGGGTCCTACAATGAGCAGTTCTTC
CASSPGPPDGQGSYNEQFF
>-|TRBV6-5|TRBJ1-3|-
TGTGCCAGCAGCCGGGGTGGAGCCTCTGGAAACACCATATATTTT
CASSRGGASGNTIYF
>-|TRBV7-9|TRBJ1-4|-
TGTGCCAGCAGCCAGGGAATAACTAATGAAAAACTGTTTTTT
CASSQGITNEKLFF
>TRBD1|TRBV5-1|TRBJ1-1|-
TGCGCCAGCAGCTTACAGGGGTCTGAGCTCTCGGAAGCTTTCTTT
CASSLQGSELSEAFF
>-|TRBV6-5|TRBJ2-3|-
TGTGCCAGCAGATATCCTATGACAGATACGCAGTATTTT
CASRYPMTDTQYF
>-|TRBV7-3|TRBJ1-2|-
TGTGCCAGCAGCTTAGGGAGTGGAGAAGGCTACACCTTC
CASSLGSGEGYTF
>-|TRBV2|TRBJ2-1|-
TGTGCCAGCAGTCCCCAGATCTACAATGAGCAGTTCTTC
CASSPQIYNEQFF
>TRBD1|TRBV19|TRBJ2-7|-
TGTGCCAGTAGCAGACAGGGGTCCCCCTACGAGCAGTACTTC
CASSRQGSPYEQYF
>TRBD1|TRBV5-4|TRBJ2-7|-
TGTGCCAGCAGCTCCCGGACAGGGACAAACTACGAGCAGTACTTC
CASSSRTGTNYEQYF
>TRBD1|TRBV2|TRBJ1-1|-
TGTGCCAGCAGTGGACCAGGGGGCACTGAAGCTTTCTTT
CASSGPGGTEAFF
>-|TRBV2|TRBJ1-1|few
TGTGCCAGCACCCCAATGGGAGGGAAAACTGAAGCTTTCTTT
CASTPMGGKTEAFF
>-|TRBV19|TRBJ1-2|-
TGTGCCAGTAGTTTCGCTTCCAGGGAATACGGTACAGGCTACACCTTC
CASSFASREYGTGYTF
>-|TRBV5-1|TRBJ1-6|-
TGCGCCAGCAGCCCGGCGGGGAACAATTCACCCCTCCACTTT
CASSPAGNNSPLHF
>-|TRBV20-1|TRBJ1-2|-
TGCAGTGCTAGTTCGGCTGGGCCGGGCTACACCTTC
CSASSAGPGYTF
>-|TRBV5-6|TRBJ1-6|-
TGTGCCAGCAGCTTGCGCACAGGGTCGGGTTCACCCCTCCACTTT
CASSLRTGSGSPLHF